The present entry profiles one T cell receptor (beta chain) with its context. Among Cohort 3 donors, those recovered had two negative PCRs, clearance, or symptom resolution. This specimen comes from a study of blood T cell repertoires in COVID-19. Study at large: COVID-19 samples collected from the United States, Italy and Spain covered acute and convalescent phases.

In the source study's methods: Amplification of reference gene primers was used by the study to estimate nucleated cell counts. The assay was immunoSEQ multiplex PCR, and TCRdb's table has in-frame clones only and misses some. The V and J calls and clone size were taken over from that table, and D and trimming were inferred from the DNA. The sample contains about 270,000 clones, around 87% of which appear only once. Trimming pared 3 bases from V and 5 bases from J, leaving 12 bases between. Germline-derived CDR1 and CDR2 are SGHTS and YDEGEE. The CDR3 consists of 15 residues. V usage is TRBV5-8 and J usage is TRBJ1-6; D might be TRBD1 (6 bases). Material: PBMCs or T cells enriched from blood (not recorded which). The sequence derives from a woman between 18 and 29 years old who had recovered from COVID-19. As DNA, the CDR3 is TGTGCCAGCAGCTCTGACAGGACCGATAATTCACCCCTCCACTTT. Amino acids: CASSSDRTDNSPLHF. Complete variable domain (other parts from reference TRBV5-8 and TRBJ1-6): EAGVTQSPTHLIKTRGQQATLRCSPISGHTSVYWYQQALGLGLQFLLWYDEGEERNRGNFPPRFSGRQFPNYSSELNVNALELEDSALYLCASSSDRTDNSPLHFGNGTRLTVT.